These 23 T cell receptor beta chains share one sample of origin, sequenced in a study of shared clonotypes between healthy human individuals (dated by TCRdb to about 2020). The library relied on the immunoSEQ multiplex PCR assay. This immuneACCESS table, as held by TCRdb, lists in-frame sequences with V and J called but not all clones. Of the missing ones, under half trace to an unresolved V gene in checked studies; the others have no known cause. A total of approximately 980,000 clones appear in this sample, more than 75% of them only once. In total, the top ten clones hold 1.5% of the sample. The sample consisted of memory CD4+ T cells sorted from blood. The label giving this sample's cell subset or site can be read as: CD45RA-negative fraction. All receptors come from a man aged 18 to 29 in good health.

This chain connects TRBV18 to TRBJ1-6; D unresolved. Germline CDR1 KGHSH, CDR2 LQKENI. This CDR3 has 13 amino acids. Trimming pared 5 bases from V and 5 bases from J, leaving 7 bases between. CDR3 amino acids: CASSAGNNSPLHF. CDR3 sequence (DNA): TGTGCCAGCTCAGCAGGAAATAATTCACCCCTCCACTTT. The full variable domain, rest sourced from reference TRBV18 and TRBJ1-6, is NAGVMQNPRHLVRRRGQEARLRCSPMKGHSHVYWYRQLPEEGLKFMVYLQKENIIDESGMPKERFSAEFPKEGPSILRIQQVVRGDSAAYFCASSAGNNSPLHFGNGTRLTVT.

The chain has TRBV6-7 and TRBJ2-7; 9 nucleotides line up with TRBD1. TRBV6-7 has ORF status, its function being uncertain. This CDR3 region has 15 residues. With V trimmed by 7 bases and J by 3 bases, 10 bases remained unmatched. The DNA of the CDR3 is TGTGCCAGCACCCCCGAGGGACAGGGATTCTACGAGCAGTACTTC. It translates to CASTPEGQGFYEQYF.

The V call is TRBV28, the J call TRBJ1-4; 7 bases match TRBD1. The CDR3 consists of 14 residues. Germline CDR1 and CDR2: MDHEN and SYDVKM. The V gene end was trimmed by 3 bases and the J gene end by 7 bases; junction bases not matched to a gene: 5. The DNA for the CDR3 is TGTGCCAGCAGTTTGGGACAGCGTCCTGAAAAACTGTTTTTT. Amino acid sequence: CASSLGQRPEKLFF.

The V gene is TRBV7-9, the J gene TRBJ1-1; the D gene is possibly TRBD1 (5 bases). CDR3 length equals 15 residues. Germline-derived CDR1 and CDR2 are SEHNR and FQNEAQ (reference sequence). The V and J ends lost 5 bases and 2 bases respectively, with 15 bases between them. In DNA form, the CDR3 reads TGTGCCAGCAGCCGCGGGACCGCGCGAAACACTGAAGCTTTCTTT. This encodes CASSRGTARNTEAFF.

This clone was detected a few times. This chain uses TRBV6-1 with TRBJ1-6; maybe TRBD1 (5 bases). The CDR3 is made up of 15 amino acids. The V gene's germline CDR1 is MNHNS and CDR2 SASEGT. V was cut by 8 bases and J by 7 bases, with 18 bases left in between. As DNA, the CDR3 is TGTGCCAGCTCACTGGGGGGGGATGGAAATTCACCCCTCCACTTT. Translating it yields CASSLGGDGNSPLHF.

This clone was observed a few times. The chain couples TRBV10-1 to TRBJ2-7; 9 nucleotides agree with TRBD1. The CDR3 has 14 residues. V trimming: 0 bases; J trimming: 5 bases; junction bases outside the gene matches: 2. CDR1 and CDR2 from the germline V gene are WNHNN and SYGVQD (reference sequence). The CDR3 region has the DNA TGCGCCAGCAGTGAGTCCGGGACAGGGAACGAGCAGTACTTC. Protein sequence: CASSESGTGNEQYF.

This chain connects TRBV9 to TRBJ1-3; 9 bases fit TRBD1. This CDR3 has 15 residues. The germline gives CDR1 SGDLS, CDR2 YYNGEE. Trimming took 3 bases from V and 3 from J; bases not matched to a gene: 4. The CDR3 is CASSARTGDGNTIYF. The DNA of the CDR3 is TGTGCCAGCAGCGCAAGGACAGGGGATGGAAACACCATATATTTT.

V gene TRBV15 combines with J gene TRBJ2-7; D gene ambiguous. V was cut by 0 bases and J by 3 bases, with 9 bases left in between. The CDR3 is made up of 14 amino acids. Germline values: CDR1 LNHNV, CDR2 YYDKDF (reference sequence). As DNA, the CDR3 is TGTGCCACCAGCAGAGATCCCGGTAACTACGAGCAGTACTTC. Protein sequence: CATSRDPGNYEQYF.

This CDR3 is CASSRQVQSGELFF. The CDR3 DNA sequence: TGTGCCAGCAGCCGACAGGTACAGAGCGGGGAGCTGTTTTTT. The chain has TRBV6-1 and TRBJ2-2; possibly TRBD1 for D (6 bases). This CDR3 contains 14 residues. The V and J ends lost 6 bases and 7 bases respectively, with 15 bases between them. Germline CDR1 reads MNHNS; CDR2 reads SASEGT.

As regards this clone: This sample includes further DNA sequences coding for the same CDR3. This chain uses TRBV20-1 with TRBJ2-5; tentative D call: TRBD2 (6 bases). The V gene lost 3 bases and the J gene lost 4 bases, with 6 bases spanning the gap. CDR1 and CDR2 from the germline V gene are DFQATT and SNEGSKA (reference sequence). The CDR3 extends over 11 amino acids. In nucleotides, the CDR3 is TGCAGTGCTAGGGGGGGAGAGACCCAGTACTTC. Amino acids: CSARGGETQYF.

This chain links TRBV4-2 with TRBJ1-6; perhaps TRBD1 as D (5 bases). This CDR3 is built from 15 residues. Per germline, CDR1 LGHNA and CDR2 YNFKEQ. V was trimmed by 1 base and J by 4 bases, leaving 8 bases between them. For the CDR3, the DNA is TGTGCCAGCAGCCAAGTAGACAGTTATAATTCACCCCTCCACTTT. It encodes CASSQVDSYNSPLHF.

This sequence joins TRBV9 and TRBJ2-5; D is perhaps TRBD1 (5 bases). Trimming shortened V by 4 bases and J by 2 bases, and 9 bases separated the two germline ends. The CDR3 extends over 13 amino acids. In germline, CDR1 is SGDLS, CDR2 YYNGEE. Here the CDR3 reads CASSSGWQETQYF. CDR3 coding DNA: TGTGCCAGCAGCTCAGGGTGGCAAGAGACCCAGTACTTC.

The genes are TRBV5-1 and TRBJ2-7; perhaps TRBD1 as D (7 bases). The germline V and J ends were trimmed by 3 bases and 3 bases, with 13 bases remaining between them. Germline V gene data show CDR1 as SGHRS and CDR2 as YFSETQ. This CDR3 is built from 14 residues. The CDR3 here is CASSSGDSRYEQYF. The DNA of the CDR3 is TGCGCCAGCAGCTCGGGGGACAGCCGCTACGAGCAGTACTTC.

This clone was found a few times. The V and J genes are TRBV28 and TRBJ1-1; D is undetermined. Trimming stripped 3 bases from V and 1 base from J, with 18 bases between. The germline gives CDR1 MDHEN, CDR2 SYDVKM. This CDR3 is 17 amino acids long. The CDR3, as DNA: TGTGCCAGCAGTTTGCTGAAGGTAATAGGAGGGAACACTGAAGCTTTCTTT. Translating it yields CASSLLKVIGGNTEAFF.

The chain combines TRBV6-1 with TRBJ2-2; D not resolved. Looked up from germline, CDR1 is MNHNS and CDR2 is SASEGT. Trimming stripped 1 base from V and 1 base from J, with 4 bases between. This CDR3 has 14 residues. The CDR3 loop is CASSEGRNTGELFF. In nucleotides, the CDR3 is TGTGCCAGCAGTGAAGGACGGAACACCGGGGAGCTGTTTTTT.

The rearrangement joins TRBV14 to TRBJ1-3, with no clear D. V was trimmed by 3 bases and J by 0 bases, leaving 9 bases between them. The CDR3 has 15 amino acids. The germline gives CDR1 SGHDN, CDR2 FVKESK. The CDR3 reads CASSHRRFSGNTIYF. The CDR3 coding sequence is TGTGCCAGCAGCCATAGGCGATTCTCTGGAAACACCATATATTTT.

This rearrangement joins TRBV7-2 to TRBJ2-5, with 9 bases aligning to TRBD2. The CDR3 runs 15 residues. V shed 4 bases, J shed 1 base, and the junction held 4 bases outside the gene matches. Per germline, CDR1 SGHTA and CDR2 FQGNSA. The CDR3, as DNA: TGTGCCAGCAGCTCTTGGACTAGCGCCCAAGAGACCCAGTACTTC. Its translation: CASSSWTSAQETQYF.

This sequence joins TRBV11-3 and TRBJ2-1, with D unresolved. V lost 0 bases to trimming and J lost 8 bases, with 5 bases between them. There are 12 residues in the CDR3. CDR1 is SGHNT, CDR2 YENEEA, per germline. The CDR3 spells CASSLEPYEQFF. The CDR3 nucleotides are TGTGCCAGCAGCTTAGAACCCTATGAGCAGTTCTTC.

The chain joins TRBV5-6 to TRBJ2-2; possibly TRBD1 for D (6 bases). Trimming stripped 1 base from V and 6 bases from J, with 10 bases between. The CDR3 has 14 residues. The V gene's germline CDR1 is SGHDT and CDR2 YYEEEE. CDR3: CASSLPGAAGELFF. CDR3 DNA: TGTGCCAGCAGCTTGCCAGGGGCGGCCGGGGAGCTGTTTTTT.

The J gene is TRBJ2-7, the V gene TRBV7-2; possibly TRBD1 for D (6 bases). With 5 bases removed from V and 4 bases from J, the gap between germline ends came to 18 bases. Germline V gives CDR1 SGHTA, CDR2 FQGNSA. The CDR3 has 15 residues. CDR3 bases: TGTGCCAGCAGCCATGACTCTTACAGGGTTTACGAGCAGTACTTC. It translates to CASSHDSYRVYEQYF.

This chain uses TRBV4-1 with TRBJ2-7; D is unresolved. Germline V gene data show CDR1 as MGHRA and CDR2 as YSYEKL. This CDR3 has 15 amino acids. V was clipped by 1 base and J by 3 bases, with 13 bases between them. CDR3 bases: TGCGCCAGCAGCCAAGGTACCGGGCCCTACTACGAGCAGTACTTC. Its protein product is CASSQGTGPYYEQYF.

The V call is TRBV5-1, the J call TRBJ2-7, with D perhaps TRBD1 or TRBD2 (5 bases each). Trimming took 0 bases from V and 7 from J, leaving 14 bases between them. The CDR3 is made up of 14 amino acids. Germline values: CDR1 SGHRS, CDR2 YFSETQ. The CDR3 bases are TGCGCCAGCAGCTTGGAGGGGAGTAGTGGGGAGCAGTACTTC. As protein: CASSLEGSSGEQYF.

The chain couples TRBV28 to TRBJ1-1; D call uncertain. V shed 2 bases and J shed 4 bases, with 14 bases lying between them. The germline V gene encodes CDR1 MDHEN and CDR2 SYDVKM. This CDR3 is 15 amino acids long. The CDR3 bases are TGTGCCAGCAGTTTACCACGATATGCCGGCACTGAAGCTTTCTTT. Translation gives CASSLPRYAGTEAFF.